The following is a T cell receptor beta chain sequence with its context. Around 0.55 micrograms of biopsy DNA per sample underwent TCRB immunosequencing. Some clones are missing from TCRdb's copy, which holds only in-frame ones; the method was immunoSEQ multiplex PCR. This sample has under 6,500 clones, with about 80% found just once. Eligibility required adulthood, ileal or ileocolonic Crohn's disease and indicated ileocolonic resection. This sample was included in a study of T cell repertoires in ileal Crohn's disease. Germline CDR1 is MNHEY and CDR2 is SMNVEV (reference sequence). CDR3 length equals 14 residues. V lost 2 bases and J lost 8, with 13 bases in between.

The genes are TRBV27 and TRBJ2-4; a weak D match, TRBD1 (5 bases). The sample consisted of ileal tissue. This sequence was found in an adult with Crohn's disease. The chain's CDR3 is CASSLRGEGDIQYF. The CDR3 region has the DNA TGTGCCAGCAGTTTAAGGGGCGAAGGGGACATTCAGTACTTC.